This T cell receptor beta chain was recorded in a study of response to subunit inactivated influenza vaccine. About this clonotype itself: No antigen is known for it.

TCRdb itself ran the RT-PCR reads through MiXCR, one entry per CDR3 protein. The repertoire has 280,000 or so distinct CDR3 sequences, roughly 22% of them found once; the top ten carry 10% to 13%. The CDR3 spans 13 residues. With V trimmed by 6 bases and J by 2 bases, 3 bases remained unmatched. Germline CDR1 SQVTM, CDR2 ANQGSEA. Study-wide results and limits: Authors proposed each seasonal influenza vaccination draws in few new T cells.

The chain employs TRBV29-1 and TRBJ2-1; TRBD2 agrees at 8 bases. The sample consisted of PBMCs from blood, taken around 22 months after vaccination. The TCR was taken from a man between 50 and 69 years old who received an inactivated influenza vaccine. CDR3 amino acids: CSVELAAYNEQFF. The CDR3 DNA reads TGCAGCGTGGAACTAGCGGCCTACAATGAGCAGTTCTTC.